This is a list of T cell receptor beta chains from one sample in a study of immune evolution from preneoplasia to lung adenocarcinoma. TCRdb's copy holds only in-frame clones and misses some; the assay was immunoSEQ multiplex PCR. The data hold 9,100 or so clones, with around 80% observed a single time. The specimen sequenced was FFPE lung adenocarcinoma in situ tissue. All receptors derive from a person aged 55-85 years with lung adenocarcinoma. CDR3s leave out the opening cysteine and the closing phenylalanine or tryptophan.

TRBV5-8 ASSLGQNSNQPQH
TRBV6-5 ASSSPGSSYNEQF
TRBV10-1 ASHYLRGGYT
TRBV7-8 ASSLKGVGKPQH
TRBV30 AWSVWTGVNEQY
TRBV2 ASKDTNQPQH
TRBV25-1 ASSDTETTSYNEQF
TRBV14 ASSQVEGWDTGELF
TRBV18 ASSPLPTGGTAEAF
TRBV7-7 ASSLGRGTYNEQF
TRBV29-1 SVPGLTNYGYT
TRBV7-6 ASSLAQGQETQY
TRBV4-2 ASSPSDSGRLNTGELF
TRBV5-6 ASSLGGSYGYT
TRBV27 ASSPRSATGNTIY
TRBV2 ASTWAYSYEQY
TRBV4-1 ASSQEGFGYGYT
TRBV2 ASTRDRVTEPQH
TRBV7-2 ASSFRDSRYGTGELF
TRBV11-2 ASSSRVAGYT
TRBV5-6 ASSVVGAAGYT
TRBV2 ASSEEFLTEAF
TRBV29-1 SVRGEQQPQH
TRBV6-5 ASSQDMGAGDTQY
TRBV10-3 AISESRGNSNQPQH
TRBV4-2 ASSLHTAGQGTEAF
TRBV28 AGQGGSRTGELF
TRBV6-5 ASSYSNTGELF
TRBV21-1 VSSNYRKDRVGPETQY
TRBV10-2 ASSDGGGPDEQF
TRBV18 ASSPGYQETQY
TRBV4-2 ASSQRQATNTGELF
TRBV18 ASSPLQGASNTEAF
TRBV7-9 ASSLGGSLNTEAF
TRBV7-3 ASSLGTGAYGYT
TRBV28 ASSLLAGELF
TRBV7-6 ASSPGQLNTEAF
TRBV6-1 ATAFGGRDEQY
TRBV19 ASIHYGLPGRGGGTEAF
TRBV9 ASSVGEGAASYEQY
TRBV12-5 ASGLQNPRGAGANVLT
TRBV11-2 ASSLETSGGVKSQY
TRBV29-1 SVEVIGAGETQY
TRBV11-3 ASSSVTTGELF
TRBV6-4 ASSDPPDTYEQY
TRBV9 ASSVGWGLHNEQF
TRBV7-2 ASSLSGDSPLH
TRBV5-8 ASSLGRQGVTDTQY
TRBV10-1 ASSESGGVTQY
TRBV7-6 ASRSQGVSTDTQY
TRBV10-1 ASSDRGDNTGELF
TRBV29-1 SASEWTGAIRNQPQH
TRBV5-4 ASSEASGGTKETQY
TRBV15 ATSRGRTNTEAF
TRBV11-3 ASSSESLTDTQY
TRBV14 ASSQVGLAATSEQF
TRBV4-1 ASSQGPGLTARDTQY
TRBV10-3 AISEPGQGGTEAF
TRBV5-4 ASSLGPGTGNRRTDTQY
TRBV6-1 AAEGLVTQH